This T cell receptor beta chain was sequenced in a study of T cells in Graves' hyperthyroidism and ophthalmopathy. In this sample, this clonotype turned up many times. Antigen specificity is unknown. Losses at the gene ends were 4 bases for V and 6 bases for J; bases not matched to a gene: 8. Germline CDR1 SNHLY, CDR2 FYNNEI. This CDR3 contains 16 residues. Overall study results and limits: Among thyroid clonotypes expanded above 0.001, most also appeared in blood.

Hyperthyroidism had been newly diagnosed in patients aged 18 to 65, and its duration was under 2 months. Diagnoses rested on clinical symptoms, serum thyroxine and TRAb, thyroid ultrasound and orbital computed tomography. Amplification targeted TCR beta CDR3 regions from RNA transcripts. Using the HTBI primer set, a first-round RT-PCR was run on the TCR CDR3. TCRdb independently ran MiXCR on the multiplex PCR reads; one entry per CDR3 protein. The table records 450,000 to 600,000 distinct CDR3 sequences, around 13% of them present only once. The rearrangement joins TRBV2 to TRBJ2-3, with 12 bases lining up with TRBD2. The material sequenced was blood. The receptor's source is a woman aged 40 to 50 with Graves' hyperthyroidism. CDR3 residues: CASSGGLAGLADTQYF. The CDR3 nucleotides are TGTGCCAGCAGTGGGGGACTAGCGGGCCTAGCTGATACGCAGTATTTT.